This entry concerns a single T cell receptor (beta chain). What it binds is unknown. This sample is drawn from a study of cytomegalovirus exposure and HLA in healthy donors. Study observations and caveats: Reports credit the classifier with highly specific, highly sensitive diagnosis of cytomegalovirus status.

The primer mix had 60 Vbeta and 13 Jbeta primers. The data were produced by immunoSEQ multiplex PCR, yet TCRdb's version contains in-frame clones alone and is incomplete. Of more than 95,000 clones in the sample, around 75% are singletons; the top ten hold 9% to 9.5%. Germline lookup yields CDR1 LGHNA and CDR2 YSLEER. CDR3 size: 16 residues. With 0 bases removed from V and 5 bases from J, the gap between germline ends came to 13 bases. Sequencing used PBMCs. V and J are TRBV4-3 and TRBJ2-2; D is possibly TRBD1 (5 bases). The sequence came from a woman between 45 and 65 years old in good health and CMV-seropositive. CDR3 sequence reads: CASSQDLGRATGELFF. The CDR3 bases are TGCGCCAGCAGCCAAGATCTAGGCAGGGCGACCGGGGAGCTGTTTTTT.